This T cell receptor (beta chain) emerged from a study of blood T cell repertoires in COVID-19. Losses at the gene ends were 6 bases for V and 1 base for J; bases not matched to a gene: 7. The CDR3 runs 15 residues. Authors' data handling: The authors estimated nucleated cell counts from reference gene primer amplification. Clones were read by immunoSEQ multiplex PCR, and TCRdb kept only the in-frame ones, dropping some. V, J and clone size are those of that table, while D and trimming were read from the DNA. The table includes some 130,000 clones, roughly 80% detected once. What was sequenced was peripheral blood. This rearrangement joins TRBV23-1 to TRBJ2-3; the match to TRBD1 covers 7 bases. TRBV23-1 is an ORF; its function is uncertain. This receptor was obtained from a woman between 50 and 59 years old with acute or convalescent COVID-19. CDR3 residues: CASSSRDRGTDTQYF. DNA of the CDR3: TGCGCCAGCAGCTCCCGGGACAGAGGCACAGATACGCAGTATTTT.